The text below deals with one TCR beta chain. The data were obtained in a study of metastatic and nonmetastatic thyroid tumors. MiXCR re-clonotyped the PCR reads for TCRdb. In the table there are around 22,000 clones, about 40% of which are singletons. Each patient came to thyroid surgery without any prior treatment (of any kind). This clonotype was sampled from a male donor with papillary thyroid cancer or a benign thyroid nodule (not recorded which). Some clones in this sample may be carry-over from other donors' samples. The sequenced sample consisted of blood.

DNA of the CDR3: TGTGCCAGCAGGCGACTAGCGGCCTCCACAGATACGCAGTATTTT. It translates to CASRRLAASTDTQYF. V is TRBV6-1 and J is TRBJ2-3, with 9 bases identical to TRBD2. The CDR3 spans 15 residues. CDR1 and CDR2 (germline): MNHNS, SASEGT. Trimming removed 6 bases from V and 2 bases from J; junction bases left unmatched: 6.